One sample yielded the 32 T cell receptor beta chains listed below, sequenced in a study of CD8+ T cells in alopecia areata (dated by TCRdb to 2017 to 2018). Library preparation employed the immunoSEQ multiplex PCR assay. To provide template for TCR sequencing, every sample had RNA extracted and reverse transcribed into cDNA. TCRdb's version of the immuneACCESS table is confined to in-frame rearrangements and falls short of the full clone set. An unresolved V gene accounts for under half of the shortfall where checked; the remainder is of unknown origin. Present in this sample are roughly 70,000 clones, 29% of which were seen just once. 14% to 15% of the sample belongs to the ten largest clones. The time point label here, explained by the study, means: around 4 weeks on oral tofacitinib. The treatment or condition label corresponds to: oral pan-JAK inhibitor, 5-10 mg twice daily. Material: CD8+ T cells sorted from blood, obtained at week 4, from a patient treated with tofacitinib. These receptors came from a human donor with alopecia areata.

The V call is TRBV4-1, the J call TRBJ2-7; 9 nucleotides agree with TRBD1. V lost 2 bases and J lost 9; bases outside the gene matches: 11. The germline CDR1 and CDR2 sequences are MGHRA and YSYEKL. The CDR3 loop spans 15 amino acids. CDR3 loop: CASSQPWTGDLVQYF. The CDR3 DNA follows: TGCGCCAGCAGCCAACCATGGACAGGGGATTTGGTGCAGTACTTC.

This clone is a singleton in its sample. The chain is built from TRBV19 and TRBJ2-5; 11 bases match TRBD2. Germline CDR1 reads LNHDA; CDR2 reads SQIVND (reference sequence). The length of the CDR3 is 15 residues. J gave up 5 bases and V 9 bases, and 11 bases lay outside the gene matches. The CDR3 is CASSVAGGPGETQYF. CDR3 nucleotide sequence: TGTGCCAGCTCCGTAGCGGGAGGGCCAGGGGAGACCCAGTACTTC.

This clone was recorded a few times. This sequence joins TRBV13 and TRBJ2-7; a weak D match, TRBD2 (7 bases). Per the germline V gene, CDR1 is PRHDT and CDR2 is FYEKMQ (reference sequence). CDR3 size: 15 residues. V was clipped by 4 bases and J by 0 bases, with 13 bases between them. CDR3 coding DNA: TGTGCCAGCAGCTGGGGGCTAGCGGCCTCCTACGAGCAGTACTTC. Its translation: CASSWGLAASYEQYF.

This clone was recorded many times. The CDR3 DNA sequence: TGTGCCACCAGCAGAGATCACGCAACGAACACCGGGGAGCTGTTTTTT. The encoded protein is CATSRDHATNTGELFF. The J gene is TRBJ2-2, the V gene TRBV15, with unresolved D. This CDR3 contains 16 residues. V gave up 0 bases and J gave up 0 bases, with 8 bases separating them. The V gene's germline CDR1 is LNHNV and CDR2 YYDKDF (reference sequence).

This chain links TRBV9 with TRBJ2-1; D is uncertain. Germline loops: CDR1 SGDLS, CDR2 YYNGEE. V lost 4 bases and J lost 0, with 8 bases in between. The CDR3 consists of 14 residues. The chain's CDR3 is CASSPWSSYNEQFF. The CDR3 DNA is TGTGCCAGCAGCCCATGGAGCTCCTACAATGAGCAGTTCTTC.

For the CDR3, the DNA is TGTGCCTGGAGTGCTGTTGGGGGCGGACCGCAGTATTTT. Amino acids: CAWSAVGGGPQYF. V usage is TRBV30 and J usage is TRBJ2-3; tentative D call: TRBD1 (6 bases). Germline V gene sequence: CDR1 GTSNPN, CDR2 SVGIG (reference sequence). Trimming shortened V by 1 base and J by 10 bases, and 15 bases separated the two germline ends. The length of the CDR3 is 13 residues.

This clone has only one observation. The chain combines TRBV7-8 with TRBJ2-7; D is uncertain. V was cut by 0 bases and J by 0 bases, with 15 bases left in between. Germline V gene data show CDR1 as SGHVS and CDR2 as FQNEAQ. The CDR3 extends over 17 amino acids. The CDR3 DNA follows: TGTGCCAGCAGCTTAGCCCATAACAAGGGTCCCTCCTACGAGCAGTACTTC. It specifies CASSLAHNKGPSYEQYF.

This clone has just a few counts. CDR3 DNA: TGCAGCGTTGAAGATCAAGAGGGAGGGGCCCCCGGGGAGCTGTTTTTT. Amino acid sequence: CSVEDQEGGAPGELFF. V is TRBV29-1 and J is TRBJ2-2, with 7 bases lining up with TRBD2. Germline V CDR1 and CDR2: SQVTM, ANQGSEA. This CDR3 spans 16 amino acids. V was clipped by 0 bases and J by 6 bases; unmatched bases: 10.

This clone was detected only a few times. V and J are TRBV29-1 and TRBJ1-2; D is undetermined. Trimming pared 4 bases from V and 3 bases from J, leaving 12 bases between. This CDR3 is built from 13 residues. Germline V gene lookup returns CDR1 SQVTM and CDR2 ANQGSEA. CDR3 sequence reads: CSVVDREDYGYTF. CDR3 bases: TGCAGCGTTGTCGATAGAGAGGACTATGGCTACACCTTC. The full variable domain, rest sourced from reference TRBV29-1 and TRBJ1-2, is SAVISQKPSRDICQRGTSLTIQCQVDSQVTMMFWYRQQPGQSLTLIATANQGSEATYESGFVIDKFPISRPNLTFSTLTVSNMSPEDSSIYLCSVVDREDYGYTFGSGTRLTVV.

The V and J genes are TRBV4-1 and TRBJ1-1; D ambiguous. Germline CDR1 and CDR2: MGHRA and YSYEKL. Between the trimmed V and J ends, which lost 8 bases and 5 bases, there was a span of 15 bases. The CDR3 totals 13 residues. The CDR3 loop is CASGRESLTEAFF. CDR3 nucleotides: TGCGCCAGCGGGAGGGAGTCCCTTACTGAAGCTTTCTTT.

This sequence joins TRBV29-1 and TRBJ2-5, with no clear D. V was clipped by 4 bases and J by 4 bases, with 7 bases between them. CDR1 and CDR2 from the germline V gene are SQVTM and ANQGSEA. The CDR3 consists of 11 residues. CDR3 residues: CSVVTRETQYF. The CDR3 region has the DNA TGCAGCGTTGTTACCCGAGAGACCCAGTACTTC.

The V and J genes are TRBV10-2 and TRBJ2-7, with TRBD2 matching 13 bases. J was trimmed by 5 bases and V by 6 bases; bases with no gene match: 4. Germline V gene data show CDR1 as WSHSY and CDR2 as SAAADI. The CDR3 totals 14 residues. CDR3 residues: CASSGLAGVNEQYF. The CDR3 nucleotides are TGCGCCAGCAGCGGACTAGCGGGAGTTAACGAGCAGTACTTC.

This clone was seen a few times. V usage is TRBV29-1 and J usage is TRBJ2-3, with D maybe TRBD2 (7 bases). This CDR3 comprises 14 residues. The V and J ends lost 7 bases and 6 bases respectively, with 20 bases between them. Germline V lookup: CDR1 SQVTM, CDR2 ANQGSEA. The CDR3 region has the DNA TGCAGCGCCCATGAGGGGGGGACTATGGATACGCAGTATTTT. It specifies CSAHEGGTMDTQYF.

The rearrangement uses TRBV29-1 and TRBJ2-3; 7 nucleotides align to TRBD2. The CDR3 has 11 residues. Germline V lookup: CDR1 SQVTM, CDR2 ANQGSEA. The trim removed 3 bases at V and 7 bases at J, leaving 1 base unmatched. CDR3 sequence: CSVDGGNTQYF. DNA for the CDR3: TGCAGCGTTGACGGGGGGAATACGCAGTATTTT.

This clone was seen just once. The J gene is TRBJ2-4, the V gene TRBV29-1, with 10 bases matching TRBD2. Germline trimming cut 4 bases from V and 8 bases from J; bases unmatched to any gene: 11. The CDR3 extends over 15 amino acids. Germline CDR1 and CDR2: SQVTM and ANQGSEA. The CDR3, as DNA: TGCAGCGTTGTTCTAGCGGGAGCGGTTGGATACATTCAGTACTTC. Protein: CSVVLAGAVGYIQYF.

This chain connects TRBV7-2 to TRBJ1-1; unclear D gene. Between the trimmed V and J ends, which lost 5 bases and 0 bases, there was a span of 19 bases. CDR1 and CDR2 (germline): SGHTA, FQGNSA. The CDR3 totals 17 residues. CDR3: CASSLVTAGPMNTEAFF. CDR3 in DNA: TGTGCCAGCAGCCTCGTTACAGCGGGCCCTATGAACACTGAAGCTTTCTTT.

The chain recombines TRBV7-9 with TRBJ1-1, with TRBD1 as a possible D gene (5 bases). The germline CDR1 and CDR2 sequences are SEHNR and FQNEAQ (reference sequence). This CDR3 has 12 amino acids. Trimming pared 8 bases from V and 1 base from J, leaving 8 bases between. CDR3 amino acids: CASQTANTEAFF. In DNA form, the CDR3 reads TGTGCCAGCCAGACAGCGAACACTGAAGCTTTCTTT.

The CDR3 DNA reads TGCAGCGTTGTCTCCGAAAGCTCCTACGAGCAGTACTTC. Translated: CSVVSESSYEQYF. V usage is TRBV29-1 and J usage is TRBJ2-7; D is undetermined. Looked up from germline, CDR1 is SQVTM and CDR2 is ANQGSEA. V lost 4 bases to trimming and J lost 0 bases, with 10 bases between them. The CDR3 extends over 13 amino acids.

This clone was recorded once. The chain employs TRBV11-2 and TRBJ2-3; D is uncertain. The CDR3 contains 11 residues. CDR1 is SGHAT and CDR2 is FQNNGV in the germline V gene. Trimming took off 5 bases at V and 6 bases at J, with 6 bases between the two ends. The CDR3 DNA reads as TGTGCCAGCAGCCCCGGCGATACGCAGTATTTT. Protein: CASSPGDTQYF.

CDR3 amino acids: CASSGDSGANVLTF. Here the CDR3 DNA reads TGCGCCAGCAGCGGGGACTCTGGGGCCAACGTCCTGACTTTC. The J gene is TRBJ2-6, the V gene TRBV5-1; the D is unclear. Trimming took 4 bases from V and 0 from J, leaving 5 bases between them. Germline V CDR1 and CDR2: SGHRS, YFSETQ. The CDR3 has 14 amino acids.

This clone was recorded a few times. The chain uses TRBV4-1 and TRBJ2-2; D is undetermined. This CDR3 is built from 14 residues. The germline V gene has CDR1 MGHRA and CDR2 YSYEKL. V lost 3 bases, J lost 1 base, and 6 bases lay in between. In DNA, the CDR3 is TGCGCCAGCAGCCAGTACTTGAACACCGGGGAGCTGTTTTTT. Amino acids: CASSQYLNTGELFF.

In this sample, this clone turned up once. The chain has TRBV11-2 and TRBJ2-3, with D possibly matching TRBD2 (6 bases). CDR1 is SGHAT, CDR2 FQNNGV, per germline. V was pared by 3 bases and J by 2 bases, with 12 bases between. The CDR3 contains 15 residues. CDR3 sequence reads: CASSFQAGTTDTQYF. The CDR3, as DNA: TGTGCCAGCAGCTTTCAGGCGGGAACCACAGATACGCAGTATTTT. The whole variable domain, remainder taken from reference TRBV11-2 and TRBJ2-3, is EAGVAQSPRYKIIEKRQSVAFWCNPISGHATLYWYQQILGQGPKLLIQFQNNGVVDDSQLPKDRFSAERLKGVDSTLKIQPAKLEDSAVYLCASSFQAGTTDTQYFGPGTRLTVL.

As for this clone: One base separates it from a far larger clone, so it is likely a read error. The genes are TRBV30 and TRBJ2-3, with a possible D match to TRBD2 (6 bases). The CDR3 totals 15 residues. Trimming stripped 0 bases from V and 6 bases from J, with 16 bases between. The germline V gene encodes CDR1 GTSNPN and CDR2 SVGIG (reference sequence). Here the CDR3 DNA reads TGTGCCTGGAGTGTACGAGGACATGGAGGGGATACGCAGTATTTT. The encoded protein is CAWSVRGHGGDTQYF.

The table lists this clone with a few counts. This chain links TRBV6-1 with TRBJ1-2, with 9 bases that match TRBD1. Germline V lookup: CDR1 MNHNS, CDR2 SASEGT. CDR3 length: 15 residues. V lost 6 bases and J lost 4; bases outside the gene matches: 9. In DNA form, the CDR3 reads TGTGCCAGCAGAGAGAACAGGGGGCAGGGCTATGGCTACACCTTC. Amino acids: CASRENRGQGYGYTF.

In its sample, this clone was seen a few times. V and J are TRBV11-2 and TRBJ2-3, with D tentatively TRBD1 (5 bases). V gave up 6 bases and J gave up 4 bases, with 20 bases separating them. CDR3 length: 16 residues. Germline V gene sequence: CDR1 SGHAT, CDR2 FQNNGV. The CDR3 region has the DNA TGTGCCAGCAGTGACGAATTCTCTGGGGCCCCAGATACGCAGTATTTT. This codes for CASSDEFSGAPDTQYF.

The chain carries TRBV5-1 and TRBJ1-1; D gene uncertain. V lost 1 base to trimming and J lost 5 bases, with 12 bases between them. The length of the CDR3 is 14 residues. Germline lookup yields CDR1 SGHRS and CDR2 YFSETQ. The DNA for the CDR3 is TGCGCCAGCAGCTTGAGAGGGTATAGTACTGAAGCTTTCTTT. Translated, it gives CASSLRGYSTEAFF.

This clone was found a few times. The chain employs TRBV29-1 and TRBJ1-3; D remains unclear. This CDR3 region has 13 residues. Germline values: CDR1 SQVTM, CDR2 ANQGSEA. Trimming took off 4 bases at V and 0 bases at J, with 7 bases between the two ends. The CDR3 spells CSVVGPSGNTIYF. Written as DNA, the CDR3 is TGCAGCGTTGTGGGCCCCTCTGGAAACACCATATATTTT.

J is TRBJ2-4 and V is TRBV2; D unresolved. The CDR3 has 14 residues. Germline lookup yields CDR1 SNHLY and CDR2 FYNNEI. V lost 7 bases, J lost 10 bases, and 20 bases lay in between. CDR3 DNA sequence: TGTGCCAGCACAGAGTCGGACGGAGACCCTATTCAGTACTTC. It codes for CASTESDGDPIQYF. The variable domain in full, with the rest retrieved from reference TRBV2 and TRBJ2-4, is EPEVTQTPSHQVTQMGQEVILRCVPISNHLYFYWYRQILGQKVEFLVSFYNNEISEKSEIFDDQFSVERPDGSNFTLKIRSTKLEDSAMYFCASTESDGDPIQYFGAGTRLSVL.

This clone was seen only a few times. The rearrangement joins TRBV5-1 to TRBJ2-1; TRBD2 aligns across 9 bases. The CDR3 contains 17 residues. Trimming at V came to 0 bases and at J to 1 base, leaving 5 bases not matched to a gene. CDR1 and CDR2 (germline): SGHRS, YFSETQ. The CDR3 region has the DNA TGCGCCAGCAGCTTGGAAGGCAGCGGGGGGTCCTACAATGAGCAGTTCTTC. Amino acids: CASSLEGSGGSYNEQFF.

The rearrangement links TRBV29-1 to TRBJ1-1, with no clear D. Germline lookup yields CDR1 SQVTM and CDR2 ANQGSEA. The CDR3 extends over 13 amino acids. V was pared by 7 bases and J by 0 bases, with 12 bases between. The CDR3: CSAYPKMNTEAFF. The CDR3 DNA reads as TGCAGCGCCTATCCAAAAATGAACACTGAAGCTTTCTTT.

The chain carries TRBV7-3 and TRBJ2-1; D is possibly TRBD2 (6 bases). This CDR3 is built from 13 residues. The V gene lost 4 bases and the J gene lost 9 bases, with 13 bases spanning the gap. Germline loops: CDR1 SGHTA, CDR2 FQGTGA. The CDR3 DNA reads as TGTGCCAGCAGCTCGCCGCCTAGCGTTGAGCAGTTCTTC. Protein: CASSSPPSVEQFF.

CDR3: CAATRLTSYEQYF. The CDR3, as DNA: TGTGCCGCAACCCGCTTGACCTCCTACGAGCAGTACTTC. The rearrangement uses TRBV30 and TRBJ2-7; no firm D call. Per germline, CDR1 GTSNPN and CDR2 SVGIG (reference sequence). The CDR3 is 13 residues long. V was shortened by 8 bases and J by 0 bases, with 14 bases between the two germline ends.